This is a list of T cell receptor beta chains from one sample in a study of Ad26.COV2.S vaccination and SARS-CoV-2 variants. Sequencing was performed with immunoSEQ multiplex PCR; in TCRdb, only in-frame clones are kept and a portion is missing. Seen here are about 420,000 clones, 88% observed once, and the top ten hold less than 4.5%. The sequencing used peripheral blood, collected in a trial of Ad26.COV2.S vaccine versus placebo. All receptors come from a person aged 18-60 years who received the Ad26.COV2.S COVID-19 vaccine or a placebo. Each CDR3 is given with its conserved first and last residue. The D gene is left open where the match is weak. Clone size is stated in some rows and not others, as once, few, many or a class when expanded.

>.|TRBV9|.|TRBJ2-7
TGTGCCAGCAGCCTCAGGGGCAGGGAAAGCGAGCAGTACTTC
CASSLRGRESEQYF
>.|TRBV6-2/TRBV6-3|.|TRBJ2-1
TGTGCCAGCAGTCCCCCGGCAGTTACAAGTGAGCAGTTCTTC
CASSPPAVTSEQFF
>TRBD1|TRBV19|.|TRBJ2-3
TGTGCCAGTAGTTCTCGGAAGTCGACAGGGACAGATACGCAGTATTTT
CASSSRKSTGTDTQYF
>TRBD1|TRBV3-1/TRBV3-2|.|TRBJ1-5
TGTGCCAGCAGCCATGACAGGGGGGATCAGCCCCAGCATTTT
CASSHDRGDQPQHF
>.|TRBV29-1|.|TRBJ1-2
TGCAGCGCCGACCGGCAGGGCGGCTACACCTTC
CSADRQGGYTF
>.|TRBV6-4|few|TRBJ2-3
TGTGCCAGCAGTGACTCAGGGGGGGCTCCCACAGATACGCAGTATTTT
CASSDSGGAPTDTQYF
>TRBD2|TRBV14|.|TRBJ2-1
TGTGCCAGCAGCCAAGTGGTCCTAGCGGTGGGGGTTGAGCAGTTCTTC
CASSQVVLAVGVEQFF
>.|TRBV5-4|.|TRBJ2-7
TGTGCCAGCAGCTTTGAGGCCCTAGAGGAGCAGTACTTC
CASSFEALEEQYF
>.|TRBV2|.|TRBJ2-6
TGTGCCAGCAGTGAGGTGGTGGGGGCTGGGGCCAACGTCCTGACTTTC
CASSEVVGAGANVLTF
>.|TRBV5-1|few|TRBJ1-1
TGCGCCAGCAGTCCCGGGGGACCAACTGAAGCTTTCTTT
CASSPGGPTEAFF
>TRBD1|TRBV14|once|TRBJ1-4
TGTGCCAGCAGCCACGACAGGGCTGCTAATGAAAAACTGTTTTTT
CASSHDRAANEKLFF
>.|TRBV5-1|.|TRBJ2-3
TGCGCCAGCAGCTCCTCGGGTGGAGATACGCAGTATTTT
CASSSSGGDTQYF
>.|TRBV4-1|.|TRBJ1-3
TGCGCCAGCAGCCAAGATCTAGCCATCTGGGCGGGGGCCTCTGGAAACACCATATATTTT
CASSQDLAIWAGASGNTIYF
>.|TRBV14|.|TRBJ2-3
TGTGCCAGCAGCCTGGTGAGCACAGATACGCAGTATTTT
CASSLVSTDTQYF
>.|TRBV25-1|few|TRBJ2-2
TGTGCCAGCAGTGACAGGGGGGACACCGGGGAGCTGTTTTTT
CASSDRGDTGELFF
>.|TRBV23-1|.|TRBJ1-4
TGCGCCAGCAGTCAATCTGTGAGGCGTTCTAATGAAAAACTGTTTTTT
CASSQSVRRSNEKLFF